The 26 T cell receptor beta chains listed next were all sequenced from one sample in a study of shared clonotypes between healthy human individuals. The method was immunoSEQ multiplex PCR; TCRdb's version includes in-frame clones alone and lacks a portion of them. The data show approximately 1,000,000 clones, with roughly 80% seen just once and approximately 0.9% held by the top ten. Sample: memory CD4+ T cells from PBMCs. As for subset: CD45RA-negative fraction. Receptors were obtained from a man aged 18 to 30 in good health. Some clones in this sample may be carry-over from other donors' samples.

The gene calls are TRBV11-3 and TRBJ2-3; the D gene is possibly TRBD2 (6 bases). The CDR3 totals 12 residues. Germline V CDR1 and CDR2: SGHNT, YENEEA. Deletions cut 5 bases from V and 3 bases from J, with 6 bases between. The CDR3 DNA reads TGTGCCAGCAGCCGGGGGACAGATACGCAGTATTTT. It encodes CASSRGTDTQYF.

This clone was counted only a few times. The rearrangement links TRBV4-2 to TRBJ1-4; perhaps TRBD1 as D (5 bases). The CDR3 contains 14 residues. Between the trimmed V and J ends, which lost 1 base and 8 bases, there was a span of 11 bases. The V gene's germline CDR1 is LGHNA and CDR2 YNFKEQ. In DNA form, the CDR3 reads TGTGCCAGCAGCCAAGTGCAGGGAAAAGAAAAACTGTTTTTT. It yields the protein CASSQVQGKEKLFF.

The genes are TRBV10-2 and TRBJ1-4, with D hard to call. Germline CDR1 reads WSHSY; CDR2 reads SAAADI. CDR3 length: 14 residues. V lost 8 bases, J lost 8 bases, and 18 bases lay in between. The DNA of the CDR3 is TGCGCCAGCTCGAAGGGTCCAGGAGGAGAAAAACTGTTTTTT. It is translated as CASSKGPGGEKLFF.

The chain's CDR3 is CASSFDAGLYEQYF. CDR3 nucleotide sequence: TGCGCCAGCAGCTTTGATGCAGGCCTATACGAGCAGTACTTC. The chain links TRBV5-1 to TRBJ2-7; D is unclear. This CDR3 has 14 amino acids. Germline V gene data show CDR1 as SGHRS and CDR2 as YFSETQ. The V end lost 2 bases, the J end lost 4 bases, and 13 bases lay between the germline ends.

This chain uses TRBV19 with TRBJ1-1; D remains ambiguous. The CDR3 is made up of 13 amino acids. Looked up from germline, CDR1 is LNHDA and CDR2 is SQIVND (reference sequence). The V and J ends lost 10 bases and 1 base respectively, with 13 bases between them. CDR3 nucleotide sequence: TGTGCCACCAAGGATCGGGCGAACACTGAAGCTTTCTTT. This codes for CATKDRANTEAFF.

V and J are TRBV7-2 and TRBJ2-7, with D perhaps matching TRBD1 or TRBD2 (6 bases each). This CDR3 is built from 14 residues. The germline gives CDR1 SGHTA, CDR2 FQGNSA. V was cut by 3 bases and J by 2 bases, with 11 bases left in between. The CDR3 spells CASSLGGSAYEQYF. The CDR3 region has the DNA TGTGCCAGCAGCTTGGGGGGCAGCGCCTACGAGCAGTACTTC.

A remark on this clone: Other DNA sequences from this sample encode an identical CDR3 as well. The V gene is TRBV7-9, the J gene TRBJ2-3; 9 bases align to TRBD2. Germline V lookup: CDR1 SEHNR, CDR2 FQNEAQ (reference sequence). The trim removed 7 bases at V and 5 bases at J, leaving 7 bases unmatched. The CDR3 is made up of 14 amino acids. The CDR3 protein is CASNLAGVGDTQYF. The CDR3, as DNA: TGTGCCAGCAATTTAGCGGGAGTAGGAGATACGCAGTATTTT.

In its sample, this clone was seen many times. The chain couples TRBV9 to TRBJ2-2, with D possibly being TRBD1 (5 bases). The CDR3 consists of 14 residues. V was shortened by 4 bases and J by 3 bases, with 10 bases between the two germline ends. CDR1 and CDR2 from the germline V gene are SGDLS and YYNGEE. In DNA, the CDR3 is TGTGCCAGCAGCATAGACAGTTACACCGGGGAGCTGTTTTTT. The encoded protein is CASSIDSYTGELFF.

The rearrangement links TRBV28 to TRBJ1-2; D remains ambiguous. The length of the CDR3 is 13 residues. Per the germline V gene, CDR1 is MDHEN and CDR2 is SYDVKM. V was trimmed by 6 bases and J by 8 bases, leaving 16 bases between them. The CDR3 is CASSRDGVSGYTF. The CDR3 bases are TGTGCCAGCAGCCGTGACGGCGTTAGCGGCTACACCTTC.

The rearrangement joins TRBV28 to TRBJ1-3, with 12 nucleotides matching TRBD1. The CDR3 length is 18 residues. CDR1 is MDHEN and CDR2 is SYDVKM in the germline V gene. Trimming took 10 bases from V and 0 from J; bases not matched to a gene: 13. CDR3 DNA: TGTGCCACCCTGGGGGGACAGGGGGCCCCTAACTCTGGAAACACCATATATTTT. It yields the protein CATLGGQGAPNSGNTIYF. Filled out from reference TRBV28 and TRBJ1-3, the complete variable domain reads DVKVTQSSRYLVKRTGEKVFLECVQDMDHENMFWYRQDPGLGLRLIYFSYDVKMKEKGDIPEGYSVSREKKERFSLILESASTNQTSMYLCATLGGQGAPNSGNTIYFGEGSWLTVV.

This rearrangement joins TRBV11-2 to TRBJ2-7; a weak D match, TRBD1 (5 bases). The V end lost 5 bases, the J end lost 3 bases, and 14 bases lay between the germline ends. The CDR3 extends over 14 amino acids. Germline V gene sequence: CDR1 SGHAT, CDR2 FQNNGV. CDR3 nucleotide sequence: TGTGCCAGCAGCCTCAAATGGGGCAGCTACGAGCAGTACTTC. Translation gives CASSLKWGSYEQYF.

The chain couples TRBV18 to TRBJ2-2, with 7 bases lining up with TRBD1. V trimming: 4 bases; J trimming: 4 bases; junction bases outside the gene matches: 12. The germline V gene has CDR1 KGHSH and CDR2 LQKENI. The CDR3 totals 17 residues. The CDR3 sequence is CASSLFRDSPTTGELFF. CDR3 sequence (DNA): TGTGCCAGCTCACTCTTTCGGGACAGCCCAACCACCGGGGAGCTGTTTTTT.

The chain recombines TRBV27 with TRBJ1-2; perhaps TRBD1 as D (6 bases). V was clipped by 4 bases and J by 8 bases, with 23 bases between them. The CDR3 covers 16 residues. Per the germline V gene, CDR1 is MNHEY and CDR2 is SMNVEV (reference sequence). The DNA of the CDR3 is TGTGCCAGCAGTTCCTTCTCCCGGGACACCGGACGGGGCTACACCTTC. Its translation is CASSSFSRDTGRGYTF.

This chain uses TRBV21-1 with TRBJ2-3; the table's TRBD1 call for D was not verified on the DNA. TRBV21-1 is a pseudogene locus. The CDR3 loop spans 16 amino acids. In DNA, the CDR3 is TGTGCCAGCAGCAAAGAAGGGGATGGGGGCACAGATACGCAGTATTTT. This translates into CASSKEGDGGTDTQYF.

The CDR3 bases are TGTGCCAGCACCAAGAGGGAGGGGAGTGTTCAGTTCTTC. Translating it yields CASTKREGSVQFF. This sequence joins TRBV7-2 and TRBJ2-1; 7 bases align to TRBD2. V was clipped by 7 bases and J by 13 bases; unmatched bases: 13. The CDR3 contains 13 residues. Germline assignment: CDR1 SGHTA and CDR2 FQGNSA.

The chain is built from TRBV7-3 and TRBJ2-1; a possible D gene is TRBD1 (5 bases). From germline, CDR1 is SGHTA and CDR2 FQGTGA. Between the trimmed V and J ends, which lost 4 bases and 3 bases, there was a span of 13 bases. This CDR3 contains 15 residues. CDR3 protein: CASSSGPVVYNEQFF. CDR3 DNA sequence: TGTGCCAGCAGCTCAGGGCCGGTGGTCTACAATGAGCAGTTCTTC. Based on the CDR3 plus reference TRBV7-3 and TRBJ2-1, the full variable domain is GAGVSQTPSNKVTEKGKYVELRCDPISGHTALYWYRQSLGQGPEFLIYFQGTGAADDSGLPNDRFFAVRPEGSVSTLKIQRTERGDSAVYLCASSSGPVVYNEQFFGPGTRLTVL.

With respect to this clone: Other DNA variants within this sample encode the same CDR3. The genes are TRBV28 and TRBJ1-1, with a possible D match to TRBD1 (5 bases). V lost 6 bases and J 7 bases, leaving 9 bases between the germline ends. From germline, CDR1 is MDHEN and CDR2 SYDVKM. This CDR3 is built from 11 residues. The CDR3, as DNA: TGTGCCAGCAGCCGAGACAGTGAAGCTTTCTTT. Translated: CASSRDSEAFF.

CDR3 loop: CASPYEQYF. CDR3 sequence (DNA): TGCGCCAGCCCGTACGAGCAGTACTTC. The rearrangement uses TRBV10-1 and TRBJ2-7; D gene ambiguous. CDR1 and CDR2 (germline): WNHNN, SYGVQD (reference sequence). V was pared by 8 bases and J by 4 bases, with 3 bases between. The CDR3 consists of 9 residues.

The chain recombines TRBV25-1 with TRBJ2-1, with 7 bases aligning to TRBD2. The J segment lost 4 bases and the V segment lost 3 bases, leaving 6 bases of the junction unmatched. Germline CDR1 MGHDK, CDR2 SYGVNS. The CDR3 consists of 15 residues. The CDR3 sequence: CASSEEGGPYNEQFF. CDR3 nucleotides: TGTGCCAGCAGTGAGGAGGGAGGGCCGTACAATGAGCAGTTCTTC.

Turning to this clone: It may be a read error: a sequence one base away is much more abundant. The rearrangement uses TRBV30 and TRBJ1-1; no clear D gene. This CDR3 spans 12 amino acids. Germline CDR1 is GTSNPN and CDR2 is SVGIG (reference sequence). The CDR3 nucleotides are TGTGCCTGGAGTGTAGGGAACATTGAAGCTTTCTTT. Amino acid sequence: CAWSVGNIEAFF.

The sample holds one count of this clone. The rearrangement uses TRBV5-1 and TRBJ2-7; D gene uncertain. This CDR3 has 14 residues. The germline V gene encodes CDR1 SGHRS and CDR2 YFSETQ. V lost 2 bases, J lost 6 bases, and 15 bases lay in between. This CDR3 reads CASSFGDAGFEQYF. In DNA, the CDR3 is TGCGCCAGCAGCTTTGGTGACGCCGGTTTCGAGCAGTACTTC.

The chain has TRBV2 and TRBJ1-1; D is uncertain. Germline CDR1 SNHLY, CDR2 FYNNEI. V lost 2 bases, J lost 6 bases, and 13 bases lay in between. CDR3 length: 14 residues. The chain's CDR3 is CASSEYLLSAEAFF. The CDR3 DNA sequence: TGTGCCAGCAGTGAATACTTACTGTCCGCTGAAGCTTTCTTT.

The rearrangement links TRBV25-1 to TRBJ1-1; unclear D gene. Germline lookup yields CDR1 MGHDK and CDR2 SYGVNS. CDR3 length: 12 amino acids. The germline V and J ends were trimmed by 4 bases and 4 bases, with 7 bases remaining between them. CDR3 coding DNA: TGTGCCAGCAGTGGCCAGAGCACTGAAGCTTTCTTT. Encoded protein: CASSGQSTEAFF.

This rearrangement joins TRBV29-1 to TRBJ1-2; 7 nucleotides agree with TRBD1. The CDR3 runs to 12 residues. V was clipped by 2 bases and J by 7 bases; unmatched bases: 4. CDR1 and CDR2 from the germline V gene are SQVTM and ANQGSEA. The CDR3 DNA reads TGCAGCGTTGAAAGACAGGGTGGTGGCTACACCTTC. It is translated as CSVERQGGGYTF.

Comment on this clone: This clone may be a read error of a much larger clone one base away. Other DNA sequences within the sample encode an identical CDR3. The rearrangement uses TRBV5-4 and TRBJ2-7; no reliable D call. There are 11 residues in the CDR3. CDR1 and CDR2 (germline): SGHNT, YYREEE (reference sequence). Between the trimmed V and J ends, which lost 3 bases and 2 bases, there was a span of 3 bases. CDR3 sequence (DNA): TGTGCCAGCAGCTCCGCCTACGAGCAGTACTTC. It codes for CASSSAYEQYF.

The V call is TRBV4-1, the J call TRBJ2-2, with D perhaps TRBD1 (5 bases). The CDR3 is made up of 15 amino acids. With 5 bases removed from V and 7 bases from J, the gap between germline ends came to 17 bases. The V gene's germline CDR1 is MGHRA and CDR2 YSYEKL. CDR3 residues: CASSSPRGRNGELFF. The CDR3 DNA follows: TGCGCCAGCAGCTCCCCTAGGGGCCGAAACGGGGAGCTGTTTTTT.